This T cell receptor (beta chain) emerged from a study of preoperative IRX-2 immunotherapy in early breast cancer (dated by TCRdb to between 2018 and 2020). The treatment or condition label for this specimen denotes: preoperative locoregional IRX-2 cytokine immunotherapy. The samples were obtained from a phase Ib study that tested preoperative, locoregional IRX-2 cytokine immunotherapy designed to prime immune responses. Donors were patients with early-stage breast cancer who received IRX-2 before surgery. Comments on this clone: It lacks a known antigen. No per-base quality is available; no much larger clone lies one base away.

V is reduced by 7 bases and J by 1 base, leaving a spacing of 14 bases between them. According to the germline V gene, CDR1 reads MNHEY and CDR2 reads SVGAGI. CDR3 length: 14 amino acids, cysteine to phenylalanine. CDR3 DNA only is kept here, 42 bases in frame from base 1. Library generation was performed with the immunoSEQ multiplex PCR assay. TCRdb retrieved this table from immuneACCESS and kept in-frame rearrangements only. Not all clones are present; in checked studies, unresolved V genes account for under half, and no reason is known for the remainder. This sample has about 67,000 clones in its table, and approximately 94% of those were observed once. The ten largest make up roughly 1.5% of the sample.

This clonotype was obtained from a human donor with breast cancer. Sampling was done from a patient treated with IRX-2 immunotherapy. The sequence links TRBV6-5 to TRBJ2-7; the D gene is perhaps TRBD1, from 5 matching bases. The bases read TGTGCCAGCAATAGGGCAGGGAAGTCCTACGAGCAGTACTTC. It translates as CASNRAGKSYEQYF.